Presented here are 12 T cell receptor beta chains from one specimen sequenced in a study of CD8 T cells in Susac syndrome (dated by TCRdb to the late 2010s). Receptor libraries were prepared by the immunoSEQ multiplex PCR assay. RNA was extracted with the RNeasy kit and roughly 0.5 to 1 ug was reverse transcribed using random hexamers. Through fastp at Q25 and MiXCR, TCRdb rebuilt clones from the public reads, retaining in-frame beta chains. Rows with a matching CDR3 protein are joined into one entry that keeps the most common DNA and genes. The sample yields about 60,000 distinct CDR3 sequences; over 85% were counted once. About 0.6% of the sample belongs to the ten largest clones. The sequencing input was CD8+ T cells from PBMCs. The receptor source for this set is a human donor with multiple sclerosis.

The CDR3 nucleotides are TGCAGTGCTGCAGCGGGAGTCGGCTCCTACAATGAGCAGTTCTTC. This encodes CSAAAGVGSYNEQFF. The V call is TRBV20-1, the J call TRBJ2-1; 8 bases map to TRBD2. With 5 bases clipped from V and 0 bases from J, the junction kept 6 bases outside the gene matches. Looked up from germline, CDR1 is DFQATT and CDR2 is SNEGSKA (reference sequence). The CDR3 has 15 residues.

The J gene is TRBJ2-7, the V gene TRBV25-1, with D maybe TRBD2 (5 bases). V lost 6 bases to trimming and J lost 11 bases, with 11 bases between them. The CDR3 length is 10 residues. Germline-derived CDR1 and CDR2 are MGHDK and SYGVNS. The CDR3 sequence: CASRGSIEYF. In DNA form, the CDR3 reads TGTGCCAGCAGGGGGAGTATCGAGTACTTC.

The genes are TRBV29-1 and TRBJ2-3, with D hard to call. V was pared by 3 bases and J by 8 bases, with 6 bases between. Germline loops: CDR1 SQVTM, CDR2 ANQGSEA. The length of the CDR3 is 10 residues. The CDR3 nucleotides read TGCAGCGTTGATACGGGTACGCAGTATTTT. Its translation: CSVDTGTQYF.

V gene TRBV2 combines with J gene TRBJ2-7; the D gene is possibly TRBD1 (5 bases). V shed 6 bases and J shed 0 bases, with 9 bases lying between them. Per germline, CDR1 SNHLY and CDR2 FYNNEI. The CDR3 totals 13 residues. In DNA, the CDR3 is TGTGCCAGCAGAGCCAGGGACTCCTACGAGCAGTACTTC. This sequence encodes CASRARDSYEQYF. Complete variable domain (other parts from reference TRBV2 and TRBJ2-7): EPEVTQTPSHQVTQMGQEVILRCVPISNHLYFYWYRQILGQKVEFLVSFYNNEISEKSEIFDDQFSVERPDGSNFTLKIRSTKLEDSAMYFCASRARDSYEQYFGPGTRLTVT.

This clonotype showed up just a few times. This sequence joins TRBV7-6 and TRBJ2-7; D may match TRBD1 or TRBD2 (5 bases each). V shed 5 bases and J shed 0 bases, with 11 bases lying between them. The CDR3 contains 14 residues. Per the germline V gene, CDR1 is SGHVS and CDR2 is FNYEAQ. The chain's CDR3 is CASSQGRSSYEQYF. CDR3 in DNA: TGTGCCAGCAGCCAGGGACGGAGCTCCTACGAGCAGTACTTC.

This rearrangement joins TRBV9 to TRBJ1-5; D is possibly TRBD1 (5 bases). Trimming removed 3 bases at V and 1 base at J, with 11 bases between. The CDR3 covers 15 residues. Germline CDR1 reads SGDLS; CDR2 reads YYNGEE. CDR3 protein: CASSAGSASNQPQHF. The CDR3 coding sequence is TGTGCCAGCAGCGCAGGGTCTGCGAGCAATCAGCCCCAGCATTTT.

This clonotype was found once. The CDR3 nucleotides are TGTGCCAGCAGCTTTAGCGGGGCGTACCAAGAGACCCAGTACTTC. Its translation is CASSFSGAYQETQYF. The chain uses TRBV7-8 and TRBJ2-5; 8 nucleotides line up with TRBD2. Trimming removed 3 bases from V and 0 bases from J; junction bases left unmatched: 3. The CDR3 is 15 residues long. Germline CDR1 and CDR2: SGHVS and FQNEAQ.

The chain joins TRBV23-1 to TRBJ2-1; 7 bases fit TRBD1. TRBV23-1 is an ORF for which the function is uncertain. This CDR3 contains 16 residues. V trimming: 2 bases; J trimming: 2 bases; junction bases outside the gene matches: 6. In DNA form, the CDR3 reads TGCGCCAGCAGTCAAACCCGACAGGGTCCCTACAATGAGCAGTTCTTC. Protein product: CASSQTRQGPYNEQFF.

The rearrangement joins TRBV4-1 to TRBJ1-5; 9 bases agree with TRBD1. CDR3 size: 16 residues. Germline CDR1 reads MGHRA; CDR2 reads YSYEKL. The trim removed 0 bases at V and 3 bases at J, leaving 3 bases unmatched. The DNA for the CDR3 is TGCGCCAGCAGCCAAGAACAGGGGGCTTACAATCAGCCCCAGCATTTT. Protein product: CASSQEQGAYNQPQHF.

The gene calls are TRBV6-2 or TRBV6-3 and TRBJ2-3; D gene unclear. Germline CDR1 reads MNHEY; CDR2 reads SVGEGT. Trimming shortened V by 2 bases and J by 2 bases, and 5 bases separated the two germline ends. The CDR3 totals 13 residues. The CDR3 loop reads CASSYDTTDTQYF. The CDR3 DNA is TGTGCCAGCAGTTACGATACCACAGATACGCAGTATTTT.

This clonotype was counted a single time. The chain combines TRBV25-1 with TRBJ1-5; 7 bases fit TRBD1. The ends lost 6 bases at V and 3 bases at J; junction bases unmatched: 5. Germline CDR1 and CDR2: MGHDK and SYGVNS. The CDR3 covers 14 residues. CDR3 sequence reads: CASSKTGPNQPQHF. As DNA, the CDR3 is TGTGCCAGCAGCAAGACAGGGCCCAATCAGCCCCAGCATTTT.

This chain connects TRBV3-1 to TRBJ2-7; possible D gene TRBD1, 6 bases. CDR1 and CDR2 from the germline V gene are LGHDT and YNNKEL (reference sequence). The CDR3 runs to 17 residues. V lost 4 bases and J lost 0, with 19 bases in between. CDR3 loop: CASSPLYQGTFSYEQYF. The DNA for the CDR3 is TGTGCCAGCAGCCCCCTTTATCAAGGGACATTCTCCTACGAGCAGTACTTC.